The present T cell receptor beta chain was sequenced within a study of blood T cell repertoires in COVID-19. Participants spanned ages about 18 to 90 years and resided in 20 to 30 US areas. Cohort allocation depended upon clinical history that participants reported. Recovered participants had two consecutive negative NP/OP PCR tests, healthcare professional clearance, or symptom resolution. V gave up 4 bases and J gave up 4 bases; unmatched junction bases: 14. The germline V gene has CDR1 SGHRS and CDR2 YFSETQ. The CDR3 is 17 residues long. Generated by immunoSEQ multiplex PCR, the TCRdb table keeps only in-frame clones and is missing some. Found here are roughly 380,000 clones, more than 75% of them singletons; the top ten hold around 1.3%.

Material for sequencing was PBMCs or T cells enriched from blood (not recorded which). V usage is TRBV5-1 and J usage is TRBJ1-1, with TRBD1 identical over 9 bases. This sequence originates from a man between 25 and 39 years old who had recovered from COVID-19. The CDR3 DNA sequence: TGCGCCAGCAGCATTATTCCGGGGACAGGGCAGGGCACTGAAGCTTTCTTT. It is translated as CASSIIPGTGQGTEAFF.